One and the same sample provided the 6 T cell receptor beta chains below, sequenced in a study of blood T cell repertoires in COVID-19. Produced via immunoSEQ multiplex PCR; TCRdb's table is partial and in-frame only. The table shows some 400,000 clones, with roughly 89% occurring only once. Sequenced input: PBMCs or T cells enriched from blood (not recorded which). The receptors shown here come from a woman aged 25-40 years who had recovered from COVID-19.

The chain links TRBV28 to TRBJ2-7; 7 nucleotides agree with TRBD1. Losses at the gene ends were 5 bases for V and 3 bases for J; bases not matched to a gene: 10. The germline V gene has CDR1 MDHEN and CDR2 SYDVKM. The CDR3 sequence is 15 residues long. CDR3 loop: CASSTTGKYHYEQYF. As DNA, the CDR3 is TGTGCCAGCAGTACGACAGGGAAATATCACTACGAGCAGTACTTC.

This rearrangement joins TRBV5-1 to TRBJ1-1; TRBD1 might be the D (6 bases). The CDR3 has 11 amino acids. Germline CDR1 and CDR2: SGHRS and YFSETQ. Here the CDR3 DNA reads TGCGGCAGGGGTGCGGACACTGAAGCTTTCTTT. Translation gives CGRGADTEAFF.

The V call is TRBV7-3, the J call TRBJ2-7; 10 bases map to TRBD1. With V trimmed by 4 bases and J by 5 bases, 8 bases remained unmatched. Germline values: CDR1 SGHTA, CDR2 FQGTGA. There are 15 residues in the CDR3. Written as DNA, the CDR3 is TGTGCCAGCAGCTATGGACAGGGGGATGAGAACGAGCAGTACTTC. It translates to CASSYGQGDENEQYF.

The chain is built from TRBV9 and TRBJ2-2, with D possibly TRBD1 on 6 matching bases. V was shortened by 3 bases and J by 3 bases, with 15 bases between the two germline ends. The CDR3 totals 16 residues. The germline V gene encodes CDR1 SGDLS and CDR2 YYNGEE. CDR3 sequence reads: CASSGTGGGYTGELFF. The CDR3 nucleotides are TGTGCCAGCAGCGGAACTGGGGGCGGGTACACCGGGGAGCTGTTTTTT.

V gene TRBV23-1 combines with J gene TRBJ2-5, with 7 nucleotides matching TRBD2. TRBV23-1 is identified as an open reading frame with a role that is uncertain. CDR3 length equals 16 residues. With V trimmed by 6 bases and J by 0 bases, 10 bases remained unmatched. The CDR3 bases are TGCGCCAGCAGCCCCCAGTCCGGGGGGAACCAAGAGACCCAGTACTTC. It yields the protein CASSPQSGGNQETQYF.

V gene TRBV30 combines with J gene TRBJ1-6; a weak D match, TRBD1 (5 bases). Germline V gene data show CDR1 as GTSNPN and CDR2 as SVGIG (reference sequence). V lost 0 bases to trimming and J lost 14 bases, with 17 bases between them. This CDR3 is built from 14 residues. The CDR3 here is CAWSVQQAVTALHF. In DNA, the CDR3 is TGTGCCTGGAGTGTCCAACAGGCAGTAACGGCCCTCCACTTT.